This T cell receptor (beta chain) was identified in a study of T cell responses to AZD1222 COVID-19 vaccine (dated by TCRdb to the early 2020s). About the full investigation: A total of approximately 240 trial participants underwent TCR sequencing, of whom approximately 200 had received two doses of AZD1222 and approximately 25 had received two doses of the MenACWY control vaccine. Trial participants were enrolled into age subgroups of 18-55, 56-69 and 70-plus years, which contained approximately 150, 30 and 60 TCR-sequenced participants, respectively.

This specimen's time point label, interpreted: about 28 days (+/-7) after the second vaccine dose. AZD1222 recipients whose second dose came at about 4 weeks and those whose second dose came at about 12 weeks were combined into one group, since spike-specific TCR depth and breadth did not differ between the two schedules. Samples from vaccinated people were obtained from the UK trials COV001 and COV002, which included a single-blind randomized controlled phase 2/3 trial of AZD1222 (ChAdOx1 nCoV-19) in healthy adults. For TCRbeta chain sequencing, PBMC samples from trial participants were taken at day 0 and at day 28 after the second dose. Paper-wide results and their limitations: In the small 56-69-year group, the increase in depth fell short of significance, most likely because of low power. The vaccine-associated CD4 TCRs covered the entire spike protein, and the dominant responses fell in regions 160-218 and 743-854. Conclusions about previously exposed vaccinees are limited because only five to seven AZD1222 recipients were SARS-CoV-2 seropositive at baseline. Epitopes outside the regions mutated in the B.1.351 and B.1.1.7 variants were reportedly recognized by nearly half of the unique spike-specific TCRs. Most participants were white British and females outnumbered males, and the authors suggested that clonal diversity may have been underestimated. Spike-specific TCR breadth and depth rose significantly after two AZD1222 doses compared with day 0 and with MenACWY recipients. Because no day 14 peak-response samples were available, repertoires were characterized only after the peak T cell response.

The CDR3 regions of human TCRbeta chains were subjected to immunosequencing. The paper's data handling went like this. Repertoire TCRs were checked for matches against a reference library of SARS-CoV-2-specific TCRs that had been generated using the MIRA antigen-specificity platform. Breadth meant the fraction of unique TCRs that were SARS-CoV-2-associated, whereas depth meant the fraction of total T cells that were SARS-CoV-2-associated. Using the MIRA data, every spike-specific TCR was mapped to the spike region that the TCR reacted to and assigned to either a CD4 or a CD8 class. Log10-transformed breadth and depth values were compared by one-way ANOVA with Sidak's multiple comparisons tests. Here the immuneACCESS table is served through TCRdb, limited to in-frame sequences with V and J called. Missing clones are a known gap in these copies; in checked studies unresolved V genes cover under half, and the rest lacks a known reason. The V and J calls and the clone size are those of that table, but D and trimming were determined from the DNA. This sample has 80,000 or so clones in its table, and 75% to 95% of those were observed once. 3% to 3.5% of the sample lies in the top ten.

With respect to this clone: What this receptor recognizes is not known. No much larger clone exists at a distance of one base, and base qualities are not known.

From the cysteine through the phenylalanine, the CDR3 covers 12 amino acids. Of all the DNA, just the CDR3 is kept, 36 bases in frame from base 1. The junction shows trimming of 0 bases on V and 7 bases on J, plus 3 bases between the germline ends. The germline V gene (reference sequence) yields LGHDT for CDR1 and YNNKEL for CDR2. This specimen was peripheral blood, taken 28 days after the second AZD1222 dose. This sequence originates from an adult who received the AZD1222 COVID-19 vaccine. Rearrangement joined TRBV3-1 (or the pseudogene TRBV3-2) to TRBJ1-4; no D gene call is confident. The CDR3 is CASSQDSEKLFF. The bases are TGTGCCAGCAGCCAAGATTCTGAAAAACTGTTTTTT.